This T cell receptor beta chain came from a study of OX40 agonist ivuxolimab in advanced cancers. Context from the whole study: The costimulatory receptor OX40 (CD134) was targeted by ivuxolimab, a fully human IgG2 agonistic monoclonal antibody. The paper reports the monotherapy dose-escalation portion (N of about 52 patients) of the phase I ivuxolimab trial. Of the approximately 50 patients in dose escalation, 19 had hepatocellular carcinoma, roughly 15 had melanoma, 9 had renal cell carcinoma and 9 had head and neck cancer. Intravenous ivuxolimab was administered to patients every 2 weeks at six dose levels: 0.01, 0.1, 0.3, 1.5, 3 and 10 mg/kg. The dose-escalation cohort was roughly 80% male with a mean age of roughly 60 years, ranging from roughly 20 to 80. Patients were allowed to have had prior anti-PD-1, anti-PD-L1 or anti-CTLA-4 therapy, and around 40% of the dose-escalation patients had previously received checkpoint inhibitors. Peripheral TCRbeta sequencing aimed to test whether ivuxolimab altered TCR sequence diversity and caused clonal T-cell expansion. Partial responses occurred in three dose-escalation patients, of whom one had hepatocellular carcinoma and two had cutaneous melanoma.

Taken from the germline V gene (reference sequence), the CDR1 and CDR2 loops are WNHNN and SYGVQD. V and J are truncated by 6 bases and 4 bases respectively, leaving an intervening sequence of 12 bases. Inclusive of the bounding cysteine and phenylalanine, the CDR3 is 14 residues long. Only the CDR3 portion is preserved as DNA: 42 bases, with reading frame beginning at the first base. To sequence the TCRbeta CDR3 region, genomic DNA was isolated from the sorted cells. The immunoSEQ Assay was used for sequencing of TCRbeta CDR3 regions. In its TCRdb copy, this immuneACCESS table keeps in-frame sequences only and misses some clones. Where compared with another copy, unresolved V genes explain less than half of these, and the others have no known cause. This sample lists approximately 31,000 clones; roughly 90% were detected once. The ten largest clones add up to 0.8% to 1% of the sample. With regard to this clone: Its antigen is currently not known. Within one base of it there is no much larger clone, and no base qualities were kept.

Study-wide conclusions, independent of this receptor: Clonal expansion of both CD4+ and CD8+ blood T cells was observed from baseline to week 6 at doses 0.1 to 3.0 mg/kg. Partial responders in the 0.1-3.0 mg/kg groups had among the lowest normalized peripheral clonal expansion, especially among CD8+ T cells. The antigen specificity of the peripheral T cells that underwent clonal expansion was not determined. After ivuxolimab, more expanded clones were found on average in CD8+ T cells than in CD4+ T cells. Low levels of normalized T-cell clonal expansion were also seen in some nonresponding patients.

The trial excluded patients who had a history of autoimmune disease or who were on systemic immunosuppression. Peripheral blood for TCR sequencing was drawn from every dose cohort at baseline, at cycle 4 day 1 and at cycle 7 day 1. Samples came from an open-label, multicenter, first-in-human phase I dose-escalation trial of ivuxolimab. The trial enrolled adults with locally advanced or metastatic head and neck squamous cell, hepatocellular, melanoma or renal cell carcinoma. Before TCR sequencing, CD4+ T cells and CD8+ T cells from peripheral blood were sorted into separate populations. This receptor was obtained from an adult with an advanced solid tumor such as melanoma, head and neck, liver or kidney cancer. This chain is built from TRBV10-1 and TRBJ2-2; the D segment may tentatively be TRBD1 or TRBD2, each giving 5 matched bases. The source material was CD4+ or CD8+ T cells sorted from blood, sampled in a trial of the OX40 agonist ivuxolimab. The DNA sequence is as follows: TGCGCCAGCAGCGGGGCCCTGAGCACCGGGGAGCTGTTTTTT. This codes for CASSGALSTGELFF.